The 26 T cell receptor beta chains reported below all come from one sample, sequenced in a study of cytomegalovirus exposure and HLA in healthy donors. The PCR made use of 60 Vbeta and 13 Jbeta primers. Measured with immunoSEQ multiplex PCR; TCRdb has only the in-frame clones, and not every one. This sample's clone table lists about 130,000 clones. The sequenced sample consisted of PBMCs. The receptor set was obtained from a man aged 35 to 55 in good health and CMV-seronegative.

CDR3: CASSLDGLQQETQYF. The DNA for the CDR3 is TGCGCCAGCAGCTTGGATGGTCTACAGCAAGAGACCCAGTACTTC. The chain employs TRBV5-1 and TRBJ2-5; no definite D call. The CDR3 is 15 amino acids. Trimming took 0 bases from V and 2 from J, leaving 11 bases between them. Per the germline V gene, CDR1 is SGHRS and CDR2 is YFSETQ.

The V gene is TRBV28, the J gene TRBJ2-5, with TRBD2 identical over 10 bases. There are 14 residues in the CDR3. Per the germline V gene, CDR1 is MDHEN and CDR2 is SYDVKM. Trimming cost V 6 bases and J 5 bases; bases outside gene matches: 6. The chain's CDR3 is CASSGSGRGETQYF. The CDR3 nucleotides read TGTGCCAGCAGCGGGAGCGGGAGGGGGGAGACCCAGTACTTC. The full variable domain, rest sourced from reference TRBV28 and TRBJ2-5, is DVKVTQSSRYLVKRTGEKVFLECVQDMDHENMFWYRQDPGLGLRLIYFSYDVKMKEKGDIPEGYSVSREKKERFSLILESASTNQTSMYLCASSGSGRGETQYFGPGTRLLVL.

The gene calls are TRBV6-6 and TRBJ2-7; TRBD2 aligns across 7 bases. This CDR3 is 14 amino acids long. Germline V gene data show CDR1 as MNHNY and CDR2 as SVGAGI (reference sequence). With 5 bases clipped from V and 0 bases from J, the junction kept 4 bases outside the gene matches. This CDR3 reads CASSEGLPSYEQYF. CDR3 bases: TGTGCCAGCAGTGAGGGACTACCCTCCTACGAGCAGTACTTC.

V and J are TRBV5-4 and TRBJ1-1, with 9 bases fitting TRBD1. The CDR3 extends over 16 amino acids. V was clipped by 0 bases and J by 3 bases; unmatched bases: 6. The germline gives CDR1 SGHNT, CDR2 YYREEE (reference sequence). CDR3 sequence (DNA): TGTGCCAGCAGCTTGGGCACCGGGACAGGGCACACTGAAGCTTTCTTT. Protein sequence: CASSLGTGTGHTEAFF. The variable domain in full, with the rest retrieved from reference TRBV5-4 and TRBJ1-1, is ETGVTQSPTHLIKTRGQQVTLRCSSQSGHNTVSWYQQALGQGPQFIFQYYREEENGRGNFPPRFSGLQFPNYSSELNVNALELDDSALYLCASSLGTGTGHTEAFFGQGTRLTVV.

V usage is TRBV28 and J usage is TRBJ2-2, with TRBD1 as a possible D gene (5 bases). V was shortened by 6 bases and J by 2 bases, with 13 bases between the two germline ends. The CDR3 is 15 amino acids. Germline values: CDR1 MDHEN, CDR2 SYDVKM. The CDR3 bases are TGTGCCAGCAGAGGATACAGGCGAAACACCGGGGAGCTGTTTTTT. Protein: CASRGYRRNTGELFF.

V gene TRBV29-1 combines with J gene TRBJ2-2; no reliable D call. V lost 5 bases and J lost 4, with 8 bases in between. Looked up from germline, CDR1 is SQVTM and CDR2 is ANQGSEA. The CDR3 runs to 12 residues. The DNA of the CDR3 is TGCAGCGTTCCCGGTGGCACCGGGGAGCTGTTTTTT. Its protein product is CSVPGGTGELFF.

The chain is built from TRBV11-3 and TRBJ2-7, with TRBD2 matching over 7 bases. Trimming took 5 bases from V and 3 from J; bases not matched to a gene: 13. CDR1 SGHNT and CDR2 YENEEA come from the germline V gene. The CDR3 loop spans 16 amino acids. The CDR3: CASSLSLLAPFYEQYF. The CDR3 DNA reads as TGTGCCAGCAGCCTCAGTTTACTAGCGCCTTTCTACGAGCAGTACTTC.

This chain links TRBV5-6 with TRBJ2-7; 7 bases fit TRBD1. Germline V CDR1 and CDR2: SGHDT, YYEEEE. Trimming at V came to 4 bases and at J to 3 bases, leaving 10 bases not matched to a gene. This CDR3 has 15 residues. As DNA, the CDR3 is TGTGCCAGCAGCGCGAGGTCCAGGGGGATCTACGAGCAGTACTTC. Protein product: CASSARSRGIYEQYF.

About this clone: One end of the junction varies from germline; a read error may be responsible. V usage is TRBV7-2 and J usage is TRBJ2-1; tentative D call: TRBD2 (7 bases). CDR1 and CDR2 (germline): SGHTA, FQGNSA. The CDR3 has 13 amino acids. The CDR3 reads CASSRRGGNGQFF. The CDR3 nucleotides read TGTGCCAGCAGCAGAAGGGGGGGGAATGGGCAGTTCTTC.

This chain connects TRBV27 to TRBJ2-7; the match to TRBD1 covers 8 bases. V gave up 6 bases and J gave up 2 bases; unmatched junction bases: 6. The CDR3 contains 14 residues. Germline CDR1 and CDR2: MNHEY and SMNVEV (reference sequence). CDR3 sequence: CASRGTGDPYEQYF. The CDR3 DNA reads as TGTGCCAGCAGGGGGACAGGTGACCCCTACGAGCAGTACTTC.

This sequence joins TRBV9 and TRBJ2-1; tentative D call: TRBD1 (5 bases). Germline V lookup: CDR1 SGDLS, CDR2 YYNGEE. The V end lost 0 bases, the J end lost 10 bases, and 8 bases lay between the germline ends. This CDR3 region has 12 residues. DNA for the CDR3: TGTGCCAGCAGCGTAGAGGGGATCGAGCAGTTCTTC. Translation: CASSVEGIEQFF.

The CDR3 sequence: CASTGVYQPQHF. The CDR3 DNA is TGTGCCAGCACGGGGGTCTATCAGCCCCAGCATTTT. The chain joins TRBV28 to TRBJ1-5; D perhaps matches TRBD1 (5 bases). This CDR3 comprises 12 residues. Germline V CDR1 and CDR2: MDHEN, SYDVKM. V gave up 7 bases and J gave up 5 bases, with 9 bases separating them.

With respect to this clone: Different DNA sequences within this sample yield the same CDR3. The chain recombines TRBV29-1 with TRBJ1-1; 9 nucleotides align to TRBD1. The CDR3 is 16 residues long. Per germline, CDR1 SQVTM and CDR2 ANQGSEA. V lost 8 bases to trimming and J lost 1 base; unmatched junction nucleotides: 14. In nucleotides, the CDR3 is TGCAGCTCTGTCCGACCTGCGGACAGGGGGAACACTGAAGCTTTCTTT. Its protein product is CSSVRPADRGNTEAFF.

CDR3 sequence (DNA): TGTGCCAGCACCCACGGGGACAGGGAAACCTACGAGCAGTACTTC. This gives the protein CASTHGDRETYEQYF. The chain recombines TRBV7-2 with TRBJ2-7, with TRBD1 identical over 9 bases. Looked up from germline, CDR1 is SGHTA and CDR2 is FQGNSA. The V and J ends lost 7 bases and 2 bases, in that order; junction bases with no gene match: 9. The CDR3 is 15 amino acids.

J is TRBJ2-7 and V is TRBV29-1; D uncertain. The CDR3 spans 12 residues. V dropped 6 bases and J dropped 0 bases, with 9 bases sitting between them. Per the germline V gene, CDR1 is SQVTM and CDR2 is ANQGSEA. CDR3: CSVRPSSYEQYF. The DNA of the CDR3 is TGCAGCGTGAGGCCTAGCTCCTACGAGCAGTACTTC.

The chain carries TRBV5-5 and TRBJ1-1, with D possibly TRBD1 on 6 matching bases. This CDR3 has 13 amino acids. V dropped 3 bases and J dropped 4 bases, with 10 bases sitting between them. Germline assignment: CDR1 SGHKS and CDR2 YYEKEE (reference sequence). This CDR3 is CASSSGVGTEAFF. The CDR3 bases are TGTGCCAGCAGCTCAGGGGTTGGCACTGAAGCTTTCTTT.

The rearrangement links TRBV11-3 to TRBJ2-7, with a possible D match to TRBD2 (5 bases). Germline lookup yields CDR1 SGHNT and CDR2 YENEEA. CDR3 length: 15 residues. V was trimmed by 5 bases and J by 2 bases, leaving 16 bases between them. The chain's CDR3 is CASSMRLNQPYEQYF. Written as DNA, the CDR3 is TGTGCCAGCAGCATGAGACTAAACCAGCCCTACGAGCAGTACTTC.

This rearrangement joins TRBV6-1 to TRBJ1-1; D is ambiguous. V lost 4 bases and J 4 bases, leaving 16 bases between the germline ends. Per the germline V gene, CDR1 is MNHNS and CDR2 is SASEGT. The CDR3 has 15 residues. The CDR3 protein is CASSATPARGTEAFF. The CDR3 coding sequence is TGTGCCAGCAGTGCCACCCCGGCCCGGGGCACTGAAGCTTTCTTT.

The gene calls are TRBV2 and TRBJ2-5; 11 bases fit TRBD1. V lost 5 bases and J lost 4; bases outside the gene matches: 3. Germline assignment: CDR1 SNHLY and CDR2 FYNNEI. CDR3 length equals 14 residues. The CDR3 region has the DNA TGTGCCAGCAGTACCGGGACAGGGGGAGAGACCCAGTACTTC. Residues: CASSTGTGGETQYF.

V gene TRBV9 combines with J gene TRBJ2-3; 9 bases align to TRBD1. V was clipped by 0 bases and J by 0 bases; unmatched bases: 5. Germline V CDR1 and CDR2: SGDLS, YYNGEE. The CDR3 spans 17 residues. Here the CDR3 reads CASSVGWDRASTDTQYF. Written as DNA, the CDR3 is TGTGCCAGCAGCGTAGGCTGGGACAGGGCTAGCACAGATACGCAGTATTTT.

This chain uses TRBV11-3 with TRBJ1-1, with TRBD1 matching 9 bases. After removal of 3 bases from V and 4 bases from J, the junction contained 12 bases not matched to a gene. This CDR3 has 17 amino acids. CDR1 and CDR2 (germline): SGHNT, YENEEA. The CDR3 sequence: CASSLGGRTGAPTEAFF. The CDR3 DNA reads TGTGCCAGCAGCTTGGGTGGTAGGACAGGGGCCCCCACTGAAGCTTTCTTT. Based on the CDR3 plus reference TRBV11-3 and TRBJ1-1, the full variable domain is EAGVVQSPRYKIIEKKQPVAFWCNPISGHNTLYWYLQNLGQGPELLIRYENEEAVDDSQLPKDRFSAERLKGVDSTLKIQPAELGDSAVYLCASSLGGRTGAPTEAFFGQGTRLTVV.

This sequence joins TRBV28 and TRBJ1-2, with a possible D match to TRBD1 (5 bases). Germline values: CDR1 MDHEN, CDR2 SYDVKM. V was trimmed by 7 bases and J by 8 bases, leaving 20 bases between them. This CDR3 region has 14 residues. The CDR3 region is CASTLPGLAAGYTF. The DNA of the CDR3 is TGTGCCAGCACTCTTCCGGGACTCGCGGCGGGCTACACCTTC.

V usage is TRBV5-1 and J usage is TRBJ2-7, with 10 bases identical to TRBD2. The V and J ends lost 0 bases and 6 bases, in that order; junction bases with no gene match: 6. Per the germline V gene, CDR1 is SGHRS and CDR2 is YFSETQ. CDR3 length: 15 residues. The CDR3 nucleotides are TGCGCCAGCAGCTTGGCCTCTAGCGGGAGCGGCGAGCAGTACTTC. It specifies CASSLASSGSGEQYF.

The CDR3 spells CAWSEQGAFMNTEAFF. DNA for the CDR3: TGTGCCTGGAGTGAACAGGGGGCTTTTATGAACACTGAAGCTTTCTTT. The chain joins TRBV30 to TRBJ1-1; 9 bases agree with TRBD1. The CDR3 contains 16 residues. The V segment lost 1 base and the J segment 0 bases; nucleotides outside the gene matches: 6. The V gene's germline CDR1 is GTSNPN and CDR2 SVGIG (reference sequence).

The J gene is TRBJ2-7, the V gene TRBV10-3; D is possibly TRBD2 (6 bases). CDR3 length: 16 residues. Between the trimmed V and J ends, which lost 1 base and 7 bases, there was a span of 20 bases. The V gene's germline CDR1 is ENHRY and CDR2 SYGVKD. The CDR3 reads CAISEFSTSQAGEQYF. In nucleotides, the CDR3 is TGTGCCATCAGTGAGTTTAGCACTAGCCAGGCTGGGGAGCAGTACTTC.

The gene calls are TRBV30 and TRBJ2-7; possible D gene TRBD1, 5 bases. Germline CDR1 and CDR2: GTSNPN and SVGIG (reference sequence). Between the trimmed V and J ends, which lost 2 bases and 5 bases, there was a span of 16 bases. There are 14 residues in the CDR3. For the CDR3, the DNA is TGTGCCTGGAGTCTTGGCAGGGTAAGCGACGAGCAGTACTTC. Translated, it gives CAWSLGRVSDEQYF.